The next 29 T cell receptor beta chains were all read from a single sample in a study of blood T cell repertoires in COVID-19. Sequencing was performed with immunoSEQ multiplex PCR; in TCRdb, only in-frame clones are kept and a portion is missing. The sample shows fewer than 400,000 clones, roughly nine tenths of them seen only once. Sequencing was done on a sample of PBMCs or T cells enriched from blood (not recorded which). These TCRs come from a woman aged 25-40 years who had recovered from COVID-19.

The chain has TRBV12-3 or TRBV12-4 and TRBJ2-2; 7 positions match TRBD2. The V segment lost 7 bases and the J segment 4 bases; nucleotides outside the gene matches: 3. This CDR3 has 13 amino acids. CDR3 sequence reads: CASKAGVTGELFF. Here the CDR3 DNA reads TGTGCCAGCAAGGCGGGAGTCACCGGGGAGCTGTTTTTT.

This clone was counted only a few times. The CDR3 loop reads CASSILRQGGSPLHF. The DNA for the CDR3 is TGTGCCAGTAGTATCTTGCGACAGGGGGGGTCACCCCTCCACTTT. The chain couples TRBV19 to TRBJ1-6; 9 bases agree with TRBD1. Trimming cost V 3 bases and J 10 bases; bases outside gene matches: 7. CDR1 LNHDA and CDR2 SQIVND come from the germline V gene (reference sequence). The CDR3 spans 15 residues.

The chain has TRBV18 and TRBJ2-1; 8 bases match TRBD2. This CDR3 has 15 residues. The germline CDR1 and CDR2 sequences are KGHSH and LQKENI. J gave up 5 bases and V 3 bases, and 6 bases lay outside the gene matches. This chain's CDR3 is CASSPGREAHNEQFF. CDR3 nucleotide sequence: TGTGCCAGCTCACCGGGGCGGGAGGCACACAATGAGCAGTTCTTC. Filled out from reference TRBV18 and TRBJ2-1, the complete variable domain reads NAGVMQNPRHLVRRRGQEARLRCSPMKGHSHVYWYRQLPEEGLKFMVYLQKENIIDESGMPKERFSAEFPKEGPSILRIQQVVRGDSAAYFCASSPGREAHNEQFFGPGTRLTVL.

The chain joins TRBV5-4 to TRBJ2-3, with D possibly TRBD2 on 6 matching bases. CDR3 size: 16 residues. The ends were cut back, 5 bases at V and 0 bases at J, with 16 bases in the middle. Germline-derived CDR1 and CDR2 are SGHNT and YYREEE (reference sequence). CDR3 sequence: CASSLPRAGSTDTQYF. DNA for the CDR3: TGTGCCAGCAGTTTGCCTCGGGCGGGGAGCACAGATACGCAGTATTTT.

The rearrangement uses TRBV28 and TRBJ1-2, with D perhaps TRBD1 (5 bases). The CDR3 has 17 residues. From germline, CDR1 is MDHEN and CDR2 SYDVKM. Trimming took 7 bases from V and 4 from J, leaving 25 bases between them. CDR3: CASTLGGFAGGGYGYTF. CDR3 coding DNA: TGTGCCAGCACCCTGGGCGGGTTTGCTGGCGGGGGCTATGGCTACACCTTC.

V gene TRBV30 combines with J gene TRBJ2-7, with TRBD2 matching over 7 bases. The V and J ends lost 5 bases and 2 bases, in that order; junction bases with no gene match: 9. CDR3 size: 14 residues. The germline V gene encodes CDR1 GTSNPN and CDR2 SVGIG (reference sequence). The CDR3 nucleotides read TGTGCCTGGTCTAGCGGCCGAGGGCCCTACGAGCAGTACTTC. Encoded protein: CAWSSGRGPYEQYF.

The chain links TRBV28 to TRBJ1-5; tentative D call: TRBD1 (6 bases). The CDR3 is 13 residues long. Germline CDR1 reads MDHEN; CDR2 reads SYDVKM. The V end was cut by 7 bases, the J end by 4 bases, with 11 bases between. DNA of the CDR3: TGTGCCAGCACGGACAGACGGAATCAGCCCCAGCATTTT. This codes for CASTDRRNQPQHF. Drawing the rest from reference TRBV28 and TRBJ1-5, the complete variable domain is DVKVTQSSRYLVKRTGEKVFLECVQDMDHENMFWYRQDPGLGLRLIYFSYDVKMKEKGDIPEGYSVSREKKERFSLILESASTNQTSMYLCASTDRRNQPQHFGDGTRLSIL.

V is TRBV6-2 or TRBV6-3 and J is TRBJ2-3; 7 bases agree with TRBD2. This CDR3 region has 15 residues. V trimming: 2 bases; J trimming: 4 bases; junction bases outside the gene matches: 6. Germline CDR1 MNHEY, CDR2 SVGEGT. The CDR3 DNA reads as TGTGCCAGCAGTTACCGACGGGGGGACTCAGATACGCAGTATTTT. Its translation is CASSYRRGDSDTQYF.

The rearrangement uses TRBV15 and TRBJ2-7; 9 bases line up with TRBD1. With 3 bases clipped from V and 7 bases from J, the junction kept 10 bases outside the gene matches. This CDR3 is 15 amino acids long. Germline V lookup: CDR1 LNHNV, CDR2 YYDKDF (reference sequence). The CDR3 is CATSRSGQGVEEQYF. In DNA, the CDR3 is TGTGCCACCAGCAGGTCGGGACAGGGAGTGGAGGAGCAGTACTTC. The variable domain in full, with the rest retrieved from reference TRBV15 and TRBJ2-7, is DAMVIQNPRYQVTQFGKPVTLSCSQTLNHNVMYWYQQKSSQAPKLLFHYYDKDFNNEADTPDNFQSRRPNTSFCFLDIRSPGLGDTAMYLCATSRSGQGVEEQYFGPGTRLTVT.

This chain uses TRBV6-2 or TRBV6-3 with TRBJ2-5; TRBD2 agrees at 15 bases. Germline CDR1 and CDR2: MNHEY and SVGEGT. The CDR3 spans 21 residues. J was trimmed by 0 bases and V by 2 bases; bases with no gene match: 13. The CDR3 DNA is TGTGCCAGCAGTTACATCAGACCGGGACTAGCGGGGGGCCTGTACCAAGAGACCCAGTACTTC. Translating gives CASSYIRPGLAGGLYQETQYF.

The chain carries TRBV15 and TRBJ1-4; D ambiguous. Per the germline V gene, CDR1 is LNHNV and CDR2 is YYDKDF (reference sequence). V dropped 0 bases and J dropped 6 bases, with 11 bases sitting between them. The CDR3 loop spans 15 amino acids. The CDR3 region has the DNA TGTGCCACCAGCAGAGATCCGGGTTTCTATGAAAAACTGTTTTTT. Translated: CATSRDPGFYEKLFF.

V is TRBV6-5 and J is TRBJ1-2; no firm D call. The CDR3 sequence is 11 residues long. V lost 8 bases and J lost 3, with 7 bases in between. Germline CDR1 is MNHEY and CDR2 is SVGAGI. In nucleotides, the CDR3 is TGTGCCAGCGGCCGGGACTATGGCTACACCTTC. Residues: CASGRDYGYTF.

The genes are TRBV6-5 and TRBJ2-2; TRBD2 matches 10 bases. V shed 6 bases and J 4 bases; nucleotides not matched to a gene: 5. The CDR3 consists of 15 residues. Germline CDR1 MNHEY, CDR2 SVGAGI. The CDR3 loop reads CASSSSGSGTGELFF. The CDR3 coding sequence is TGTGCCAGCAGCTCTAGCGGGAGCGGCACCGGGGAGCTGTTTTTT.

This chain connects TRBV30 to TRBJ1-2; 7 bases match TRBD1. From germline, CDR1 is GTSNPN and CDR2 SVGIG (reference sequence). V was clipped by 1 base and J by 3 bases; unmatched bases: 5. CDR3 size: 14 residues. The CDR3 is CAWSAGTDHYGYTF. CDR3 bases: TGTGCCTGGAGTGCCGGGACAGATCACTATGGCTACACCTTC.

The J gene is TRBJ2-7, the V gene TRBV12-3 or TRBV12-4, with D possibly matching TRBD2 (7 bases). V dropped 5 bases and J dropped 6 bases, with 14 bases sitting between them. The CDR3 is 13 amino acids. DNA for the CDR3: TGTGCCAGCAGTACCCGTGGGGGGGCCGAGCAGTACTTC. It codes for CASSTRGGAEQYF.

The chain combines TRBV27 with TRBJ2-1; D gene ambiguous. Germline CDR1 and CDR2: MNHEY and SMNVEV (reference sequence). V gave up 7 bases and J gave up 0 bases, with 10 bases separating them. This CDR3 comprises 14 residues. CDR3 amino acids: CASIKAGSYNEQFF. CDR3 in DNA: TGTGCCAGCATTAAGGCAGGCTCCTACAATGAGCAGTTCTTC.

The rearrangement joins TRBV7-9 to TRBJ1-5; unclear D gene. Germline values: CDR1 SEHNR, CDR2 FQNEAQ (reference sequence). CDR3 length equals 16 residues. Between the trimmed V and J ends, which lost 2 bases and 0 bases, there was a span of 11 bases. The chain's CDR3 is CASSLSTPSSNQPQHF. CDR3 DNA sequence: TGTGCCAGCAGCTTAAGTACTCCATCTAGCAATCAGCCCCAGCATTTT. The complete variable domain, with remaining parts taken from reference TRBV7-9 and TRBJ1-5, reads DTGVSQNPRHKITKRGQNVTFRCDPISEHNRLYWYRQTLGQGPEFLTYFQNEAQLEKSRLLSDRFSAERPKGSFSTLEIQRTEQGDSAMYLCASSLSTPSSNQPQHFGDGTRLSIL.

The chain joins TRBV30 to TRBJ2-7; D remains ambiguous. With 0 bases removed from V and 6 bases from J, the gap between germline ends came to 21 bases. This CDR3 is 16 amino acids long. Germline V CDR1 and CDR2: GTSNPN, SVGIG (reference sequence). CDR3 loop: CAWSVKQFGSDAEQYF. The CDR3 DNA is TGTGCCTGGAGTGTTAAACAATTCGGGTCCGACGCCGAGCAGTACTTC.

This chain joins TRBV7-9 and TRBJ1-5; no definite D call. Trimming stripped 5 bases from V and 4 bases from J, with 9 bases between. The CDR3 runs to 13 residues. CDR1 is SEHNR and CDR2 is FQNEAQ in the germline V gene (reference sequence). CDR3 nucleotide sequence: TGTGCCAGCAGCCGAGGGAATAATCAGCCCCAGCATTTT. Protein sequence: CASSRGNNQPQHF.

The V and J genes are TRBV18 and TRBJ1-1; D is undetermined. V dropped 5 bases and J dropped 1 base, with 14 bases sitting between them. The germline CDR1 and CDR2 sequences are KGHSH and LQKENI. This CDR3 contains 15 residues. CDR3 nucleotide sequence: TGTGCCAGCTCAATCATGAGGTCGGAGAACACTGAAGCTTTCTTT. It codes for CASSIMRSENTEAFF.

The genes are TRBV12-3 or TRBV12-4 and TRBJ1-1; D is uncertain. The CDR3 covers 13 residues. V shed 4 bases and J shed 3 bases, with 9 bases lying between them. For the CDR3, the DNA is TGTGCCAGCAGTTCCGCCCGGTACACTGAAGCTTTCTTT. This gives the protein CASSSARYTEAFF.

This chain links TRBV10-1 with TRBJ2-5; D ambiguous. The CDR3 consists of 14 residues. V shed 3 bases and J shed 0 bases, with 8 bases lying between them. CDR1 is WNHNN, CDR2 SYGVQD, per germline (reference sequence). CDR3 amino acids: CASSDRRYQETQYF. The CDR3 DNA follows: TGCGCCAGCAGTGATCGCAGGTACCAAGAGACCCAGTACTTC.

This rearrangement joins TRBV27 to TRBJ2-4, with TRBD2 identical over 12 bases. In germline, CDR1 is MNHEY, CDR2 SMNVEV (reference sequence). The CDR3 runs 19 residues. The junction had 17 bases not matched to a gene; V was cut back by 4 bases and J by 7 bases. The CDR3 region has the DNA TGTGCCAGCAGTTCCCGACTAGCGGGAGCACAATTACACCAGAACATTCAGTACTTC. Amino acids: CASSSRLAGAQLHQNIQYF.

This chain connects TRBV9 to TRBJ1-2; D uncertain. CDR1 SGDLS and CDR2 YYNGEE come from the germline V gene. The V gene lost 0 bases and the J gene lost 7 bases, with 16 bases spanning the gap. The CDR3 loop spans 15 amino acids. The DNA of the CDR3 is TGTGCCAGCAGCGTAGTCGCGGTGGCGCCACCTGGCTACACCTTC. This sequence encodes CASSVVAVAPPGYTF. Variable domain in full (rest from reference TRBV9 and TRBJ1-2): DSGVTQTPKHLITATGQRVTLRCSPRSGDLSVYWYQQSLDQGLQFLIQYYNGEERAKGNILERFSAQQFPDLHSELNLSSLELGDSALYFCASSVVAVAPPGYTFGSGTRLTVV.

The chain combines TRBV18 with TRBJ1-3; D remains ambiguous. V was shortened by 2 bases and J by 4 bases, with 9 bases between the two germline ends. The CDR3 is 14 residues long. Germline lookup yields CDR1 KGHSH and CDR2 LQKENI. The CDR3 coding sequence is TGTGCCAGCTCACCAGAAGCGGGCGGAAACACCATATATTTT. Amino acid sequence: CASSPEAGGNTIYF.

The chain carries TRBV2 and TRBJ2-3; 12 positions agree with TRBD1. V was clipped by 7 bases and J by 3 bases; unmatched bases: 5. The CDR3 consists of 15 residues. Germline V gene data show CDR1 as SNHLY and CDR2 as FYNNEI. DNA for the CDR3: TGTGCCAGCAAAGGGGACAGGGGGCAAACAGATACGCAGTATTTT. Amino acids: CASKGDRGQTDTQYF.

This clone was recorded a few times. This chain uses TRBV18 with TRBJ1-2; D might be TRBD1 (5 bases). The CDR3 is 14 amino acids. Trimming pared 3 bases from V and 3 bases from J, leaving 11 bases between. Germline V gives CDR1 KGHSH, CDR2 LQKENI. CDR3 sequence: CASSPGTGDYGYTF. DNA for the CDR3: TGTGCCAGCTCACCCGGTACAGGTGACTATGGCTACACCTTC.

The chain employs TRBV11-2 and TRBJ1-2; D not resolved. The CDR3 contains 14 residues. The V gene lost 2 bases and the J gene lost 7 bases, with 14 bases spanning the gap. Germline loops: CDR1 SGHAT, CDR2 FQNNGV. DNA for the CDR3: TGTGCCAGCAGCTTAAACCCCTATAGTACTGGCTACACCTTC. This codes for CASSLNPYSTGYTF.

The rearrangement joins TRBV10-3 to TRBJ2-3, with TRBD2 matching 13 bases. The CDR3 sequence is 16 residues long. After removal of 3 bases from V and 3 bases from J, the junction contained 3 bases not matched to a gene. Germline V gives CDR1 ENHRY, CDR2 SYGVKD. CDR3 sequence (DNA): TGTGCCATCAGTGACCAGACTAGCGGGAGGACAGATACGCAGTATTTT. The encoded protein is CAISDQTSGRTDTQYF.